This T cell receptor beta chain was recovered during a study of technical replicates of blood from several donors. Here immunoSEQ multiplex PCR was the method, and the copy in TCRdb shows in-frame clones only, minus some. The table shows roughly 60,000 clones, with 91% occurring only once. Germline V gene sequence: CDR1 SQVTM, CDR2 ANQGSEA. The CDR3 is 14 residues long. V gave up 3 bases and J gave up 6 bases; unmatched junction bases: 9. Sequenced input: PBMCs. The receptor was derived from a human donor in good health. Some clones in this sample may be carry-over from other donors' samples. J is TRBJ2-5 and V is TRBV29-1, with 8 bases that match TRBD2. The CDR3 protein is CSVEALAASKTQYF. The CDR3 nucleotides are TGCAGCGTTGAGGCACTAGCGGCCTCAAAGACCCAGTACTTC.